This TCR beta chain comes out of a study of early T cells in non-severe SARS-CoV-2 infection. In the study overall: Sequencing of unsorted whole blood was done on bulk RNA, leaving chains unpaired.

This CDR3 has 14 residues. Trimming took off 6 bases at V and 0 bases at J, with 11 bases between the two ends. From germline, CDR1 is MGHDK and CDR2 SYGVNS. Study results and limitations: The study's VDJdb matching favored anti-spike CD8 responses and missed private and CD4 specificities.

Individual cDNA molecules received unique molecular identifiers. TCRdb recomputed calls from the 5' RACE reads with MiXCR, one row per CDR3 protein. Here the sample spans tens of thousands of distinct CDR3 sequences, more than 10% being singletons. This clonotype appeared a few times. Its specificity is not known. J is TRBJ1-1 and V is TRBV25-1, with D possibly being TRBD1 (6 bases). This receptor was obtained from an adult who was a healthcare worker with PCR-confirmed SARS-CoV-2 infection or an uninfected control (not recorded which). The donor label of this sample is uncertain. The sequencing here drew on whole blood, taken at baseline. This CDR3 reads CASRPTGMNTEAFF. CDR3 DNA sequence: TGTGCCAGCAGGCCGACAGGCATGAACACTGAAGCTTTCTTT.